The 22 T cell receptor beta chains below were found in one sample sequenced in a study of blood T cell repertoires in COVID-19. TCRdb keeps only in-frame clones here, not all; method: immunoSEQ multiplex PCR. There are roughly 160,000 clones in the sample; 83% occur only once, and roughly 1.9% lies in the top ten. Sequenced material: peripheral blood. The receptors derive from a woman aged 80 or over with acute or convalescent COVID-19.

This chain connects TRBV19 to TRBJ2-5; TRBD1 is a possible D gene (6 bases). V lost 7 bases to trimming and J lost 4 bases, with 13 bases between them. The CDR3 runs 13 residues. Germline V gives CDR1 LNHDA, CDR2 SQIVND (reference sequence). For the CDR3, the DNA is TGTGCCAGTACCATGGGACATGGAGAGACCCAGTACTTC. Its translation: CASTMGHGETQYF.

The chain carries TRBV2 and TRBJ1-4; no clear D. V dropped 1 base and J dropped 10 bases, with 10 bases sitting between them. The CDR3 extends over 13 amino acids. CDR1 SNHLY and CDR2 FYNNEI come from the germline V gene. CDR3: CASSEVPLGKLFF. The CDR3 DNA sequence: TGTGCCAGCAGTGAAGTTCCGCTAGGAAAACTGTTTTTT.

This sequence joins TRBV19 and TRBJ1-2; weak D call: TRBD1 (6 bases). The CDR3 length is 16 residues. CDR1 is LNHDA, CDR2 SQIVND, per germline (reference sequence). V lost 0 bases and J 8 bases, leaving 19 bases between the germline ends. The CDR3 DNA is TGTGCCAGTAGTATAGATGGGGCAGGGGCGCCCCGGGGCTACACCTTC. Protein product: CASSIDGAGAPRGYTF.

The chain is built from TRBV4-1 and TRBJ1-6; D not resolved. Germline V gene sequence: CDR1 MGHRA, CDR2 YSYEKL. There are 17 residues in the CDR3. V was pared by 1 base and J by 0 bases, with 10 bases between. In DNA form, the CDR3 reads TGCGCCAGCAGCCAAGTGGGAGAAGGCTCCTATAATTCACCCCTCCACTTT. Protein sequence: CASSQVGEGSYNSPLHF.

This chain joins TRBV19 and TRBJ2-1, with 8 bases identical to TRBD2. J was trimmed by 0 bases and V by 6 bases; bases with no gene match: 4. The CDR3 consists of 15 residues. CDR1 LNHDA and CDR2 SQIVND come from the germline V gene (reference sequence). CDR3 residues: CASSSGGGSYNEQFF. The CDR3 DNA follows: TGTGCCAGTAGCTCGGGGGGGGGCTCCTACAATGAGCAGTTCTTC.

The chain couples TRBV4-3 to TRBJ1-1; possible D gene TRBD1, 6 bases. V was clipped by 0 bases and J by 1 base, with 18 bases between them. The CDR3 loop spans 18 amino acids. Germline-derived CDR1 and CDR2 are LGHNA and YSLEER. The CDR3 loop is CASSQDILSRTANTEAFF. Written as DNA, the CDR3 is TGCGCCAGCAGCCAAGATATTCTATCCAGGACAGCGAACACTGAAGCTTTCTTT.

V is TRBV24-1 and J is TRBJ2-7; no definite D call. Germline CDR1 is KGHDR and CDR2 is SFDVKD. The CDR3 consists of 13 residues. V lost 1 base to trimming and J lost 3 bases, with 6 bases between them. CDR3 in DNA: TGTGCCACCAGTGATTTAAACAGCTACGAGCAGTACTTC. Translation: CATSDLNSYEQYF.

This clone was found a few times. The chain uses TRBV6-1 and TRBJ1-5; D remains ambiguous. The CDR3 extends over 13 amino acids. Per germline, CDR1 MNHNS and CDR2 SASEGT. V was clipped by 2 bases and J by 4 bases, with 6 bases between them. CDR3 residues: CASSEHGNQPQHF. CDR3 coding DNA: TGTGCCAGCAGTGAACACGGTAATCAGCCCCAGCATTTT.

This CDR3 is CASSMNRIEAFF. CDR3 coding DNA: TGTGCCAGTAGTATGAATAGAATTGAAGCTTTCTTT. V and J are TRBV19 and TRBJ1-1, with D unclear. Trimming pared 3 bases from V and 7 bases from J, leaving 9 bases between. This CDR3 has 12 amino acids. CDR1 LNHDA and CDR2 SQIVND come from the germline V gene (reference sequence).

The chain links TRBV10-1 to TRBJ2-1, with D perhaps matching TRBD2 (5 bases). Germline assignment: CDR1 WNHNN and CDR2 SYGVQD (reference sequence). CDR3 size: 14 residues. V lost 2 bases and J 1 base, leaving 6 bases between the germline ends. The DNA for the CDR3 is TGCGCCAGCAGTGAGGCGGGTTCCTACAATGAGCAGTTCTTC. This sequence encodes CASSEAGSYNEQFF.

The V and J genes are TRBV2 and TRBJ2-7; 7 bases are a match to TRBD1. Germline loops: CDR1 SNHLY, CDR2 FYNNEI. The trim removed 6 bases at V and 8 bases at J, leaving 10 bases unmatched. The CDR3 covers 13 residues. The DNA for the CDR3 is TGTGCCAGCAGCCTTGTACAGGGGCGGCAGCAGTACTTC. Its protein is CASSLVQGRQQYF.

V gene TRBV4-2 combines with J gene TRBJ1-4, with TRBD1 matching 8 bases. V trimming: 1 base; J trimming: 6 bases; junction bases outside the gene matches: 4. This CDR3 contains 15 residues. The germline V gene has CDR1 LGHNA and CDR2 YNFKEQ. DNA of the CDR3: TGTGCCAGCAGCCAAGTACAGGGGGGAGATGAAAAACTGTTTTTT. Translation gives CASSQVQGGDEKLFF.

The J gene is TRBJ1-4, the V gene TRBV19, with D uncertain. The CDR3 loop spans 14 amino acids. V was clipped by 4 bases and J by 5 bases, with 11 bases between them. Germline V gene sequence: CDR1 LNHDA, CDR2 SQIVND (reference sequence). The CDR3 DNA sequence: TGTGCCAGTAGTACGGGGAACCGGAATGAAAAACTGTTTTTT. It yields the protein CASSTGNRNEKLFF.

This chain connects TRBV28 to TRBJ2-7, with D possibly TRBD1 on 6 matching bases. Germline V lookup: CDR1 MDHEN, CDR2 SYDVKM. The CDR3 is 13 amino acids. The V end was cut by 10 bases, the J end by 0 bases, with 13 bases between. CDR3 nucleotide sequence: TGTGCCACCTGGGGGCGGAGCTCCTACGAGCAGTACTTC. This gives the protein CATWGRSSYEQYF. Variable domain in full (rest from reference TRBV28 and TRBJ2-7): DVKVTQSSRYLVKRTGEKVFLECVQDMDHENMFWYRQDPGLGLRLIYFSYDVKMKEKGDIPEGYSVSREKKERFSLILESASTNQTSMYLCATWGRSSYEQYFGPGTRLTVT.

The V and J genes are TRBV6-2 or TRBV6-3 and TRBJ2-3; D remains ambiguous. The V gene's germline CDR1 is MNHEY and CDR2 SVGEGT. Trimming left V 5 bases short and J 2 bases short, with 11 bases between. This CDR3 has 14 amino acids. The CDR3 loop is CASSRGWNTDTQYF. The CDR3 DNA sequence: TGTGCCAGCAGTCGAGGTTGGAACACAGATACGCAGTATTTT.

This sequence joins TRBV6-6 and TRBJ2-2; 8 nucleotides match TRBD2. The germline V gene has CDR1 MNHNY and CDR2 SVGAGI (reference sequence). The V gene end was trimmed by 6 bases and the J gene end by 3 bases; junction bases not matched to a gene: 3. The CDR3 covers 14 residues. CDR3 sequence: CASSPLADTGELFF. The CDR3 nucleotides are TGTGCCAGCAGCCCACTAGCGGACACCGGGGAGCTGTTTTTT.

J is TRBJ1-2 and V is TRBV9; 10 nucleotides line up with TRBD1. Trimming removed 4 bases from V and 7 bases from J; junction bases left unmatched: 16. The V gene's germline CDR1 is SGDLS and CDR2 YYNGEE. There are 17 residues in the CDR3. Here the CDR3 DNA reads TGTGCCAGCAGCCAATGGACTGCCGGGACAGGGGATCCTGGCTACACCTTC. Protein product: CASSQWTAGTGDPGYTF. The whole variable domain, filled in from reference TRBV9 and TRBJ1-2, reads DSGVTQTPKHLITATGQRVTLRCSPRSGDLSVYWYQQSLDQGLQFLIQYYNGEERAKGNILERFSAQQFPDLHSELNLSSLELGDSALYFCASSQWTAGTGDPGYTFGSGTRLTVV.

There are a few counts of this clone. This sequence joins TRBV6-5 and TRBJ2-6; possibly TRBD1 for D (5 bases). The germline V and J ends were trimmed by 5 bases and 6 bases, with 14 bases remaining between them. This CDR3 contains 15 residues. Germline V gene lookup returns CDR1 MNHEY and CDR2 SVGAGI. Here the CDR3 DNA reads TGTGCCAGCAGTACCCGGGCAGGGCCGGCCAACGTCCTGACTTTC. Protein: CASSTRAGPANVLTF.

The gene calls are TRBV7-2 and TRBJ1-1; D ambiguous. Germline V CDR1 and CDR2: SGHTA, FQGNSA. V gave up 2 bases and J gave up 0 bases, with 7 bases separating them. The CDR3 is made up of 14 amino acids. In nucleotides, the CDR3 is TGTGCCAGCAGCTTAATGGGCATGAACACTGAAGCTTTCTTT. Encoded protein: CASSLMGMNTEAFF.

The V call is TRBV5-1, the J call TRBJ1-1; unclear D gene. CDR1 SGHRS and CDR2 YFSETQ come from the germline V gene. V was cut by 4 bases and J by 7 bases, with 14 bases left in between. The CDR3 loop spans 13 amino acids. The CDR3 sequence: CASSPGGPREAFF. The CDR3 region has the DNA TGCGCCAGCAGCCCCGGAGGGCCCCGTGAAGCTTTCTTT.

J is TRBJ1-2 and V is TRBV9, with a tentative D call TRBD1 (5 bases). Trimming took 2 bases from V and 4 from J, leaving 12 bases between them. The CDR3 consists of 14 residues. Germline V lookup: CDR1 SGDLS, CDR2 YYNGEE. The CDR3 is CASSVGGFAYGYTF. For the CDR3, the DNA is TGTGCCAGCAGCGTGGGGGGGTTCGCCTATGGCTACACCTTC.

This clone was recorded once. The chain uses TRBV6-5 and TRBJ2-4, with 9 bases identical to TRBD2. In germline, CDR1 is MNHEY, CDR2 SVGAGI. Trimming took 7 bases from V and 7 from J; bases not matched to a gene: 11. This CDR3 has 15 residues. The CDR3 nucleotides read TGTGCCAGCACCGAAGTACTAGCGGGTTCGAACATTCAGTACTTC. Its translation is CASTEVLAGSNIQYF.